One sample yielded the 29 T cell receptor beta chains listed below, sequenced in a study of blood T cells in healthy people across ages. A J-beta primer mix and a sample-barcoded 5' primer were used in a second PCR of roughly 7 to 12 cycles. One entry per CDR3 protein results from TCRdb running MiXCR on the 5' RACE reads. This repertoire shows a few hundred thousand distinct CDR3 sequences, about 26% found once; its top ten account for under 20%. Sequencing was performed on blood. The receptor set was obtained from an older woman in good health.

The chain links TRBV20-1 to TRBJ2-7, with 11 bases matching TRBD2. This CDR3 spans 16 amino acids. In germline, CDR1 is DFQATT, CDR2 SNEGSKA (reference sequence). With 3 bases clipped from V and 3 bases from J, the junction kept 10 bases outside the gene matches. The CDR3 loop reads CSASRLLAGDYYEQYF. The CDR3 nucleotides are TGCAGTGCTAGCCGATTACTAGCGGGGGACTACTACGAGCAGTACTTC.

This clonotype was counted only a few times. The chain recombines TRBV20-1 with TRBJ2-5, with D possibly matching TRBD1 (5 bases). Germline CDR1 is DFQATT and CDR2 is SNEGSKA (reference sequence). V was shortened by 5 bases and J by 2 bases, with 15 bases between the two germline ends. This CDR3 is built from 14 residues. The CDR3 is CSAPGANTQETQYF. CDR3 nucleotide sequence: TGCAGTGCTCCTGGGGCTAATACACAAGAGACCCAGTACTTC.

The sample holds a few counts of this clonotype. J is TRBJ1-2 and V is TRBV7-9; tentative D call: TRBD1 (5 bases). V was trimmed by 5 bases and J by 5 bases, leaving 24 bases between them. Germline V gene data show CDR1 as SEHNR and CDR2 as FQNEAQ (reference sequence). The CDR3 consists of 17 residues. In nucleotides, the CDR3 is TGTGCCAGCAGCACAAACGTAGGCAGGGCCTTAGAGTATGGCTACACCTTC. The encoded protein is CASSTNVGRALEYGYTF. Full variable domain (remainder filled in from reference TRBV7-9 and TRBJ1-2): DTGVSQNPRHKITKRGQNVTFRCDPISEHNRLYWYRQTLGQGPEFLTYFQNEAQLEKSRLLSDRFSAERPKGSFSTLEIQRTEQGDSAMYLCASSTNVGRALEYGYTFGSGTRLTVV.

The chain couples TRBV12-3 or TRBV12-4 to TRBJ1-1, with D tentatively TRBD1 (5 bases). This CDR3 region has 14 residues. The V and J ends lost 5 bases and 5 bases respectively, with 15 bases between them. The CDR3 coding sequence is TGTGCCAGCAGTCCGCCCCCCGAGGGGACTGAAGCTTTCTTT. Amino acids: CASSPPPEGTEAFF.

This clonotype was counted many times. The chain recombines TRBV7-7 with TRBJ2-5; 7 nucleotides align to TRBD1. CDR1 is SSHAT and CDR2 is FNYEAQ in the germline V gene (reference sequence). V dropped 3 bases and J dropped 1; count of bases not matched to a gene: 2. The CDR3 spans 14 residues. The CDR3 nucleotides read TGTGCCAGCAGCTTGGACAGGATCCAAGAGACCCAGTACTTC. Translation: CASSLDRIQETQYF. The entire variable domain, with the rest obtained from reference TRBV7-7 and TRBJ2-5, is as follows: GAGVSQSPRYKVTKRGQDVTLRCDPISSHATLYWYQQALGQGPEFLTYFNYEAQPDKSGLPSDRFSAERPEGSISTLTIQRTEQRDSAMYRCASSLDRIQETQYFGPGTRLLVL.

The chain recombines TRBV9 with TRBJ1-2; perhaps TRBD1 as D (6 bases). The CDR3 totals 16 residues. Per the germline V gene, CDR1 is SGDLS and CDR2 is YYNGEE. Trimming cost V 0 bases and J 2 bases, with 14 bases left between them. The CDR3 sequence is CASSVGYRVTNYGYTF. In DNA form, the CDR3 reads TGTGCCAGCAGCGTAGGCTACAGGGTTACGAACTATGGCTACACCTTC.

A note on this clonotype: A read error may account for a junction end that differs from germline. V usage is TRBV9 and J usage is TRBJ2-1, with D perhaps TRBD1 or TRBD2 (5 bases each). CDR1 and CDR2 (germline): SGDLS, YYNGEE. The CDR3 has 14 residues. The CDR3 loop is CASSVGGMAETQNF. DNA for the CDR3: TGTGCCAGCAGCGTAGGGGGGATGGCGGAGACCCAGAACTTC.

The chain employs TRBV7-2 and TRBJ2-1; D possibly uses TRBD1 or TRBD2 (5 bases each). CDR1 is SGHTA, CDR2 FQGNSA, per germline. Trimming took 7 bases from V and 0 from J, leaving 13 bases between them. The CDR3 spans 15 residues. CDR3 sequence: CASNMGPPSYNEQFF. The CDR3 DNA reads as TGTGCCAGCAATATGGGACCTCCCTCCTACAATGAGCAGTTCTTC. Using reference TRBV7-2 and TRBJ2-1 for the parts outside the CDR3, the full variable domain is GAGVSQSPSNKVTEKGKDVELRCDPISGHTALYWYRQSLGQGLEFLIYFQGNSAPDKSGLPSDRFSAERTGGSVSTLTIQRTQQEDSAVYLCASNMGPPSYNEQFFGPGTRLTVL.

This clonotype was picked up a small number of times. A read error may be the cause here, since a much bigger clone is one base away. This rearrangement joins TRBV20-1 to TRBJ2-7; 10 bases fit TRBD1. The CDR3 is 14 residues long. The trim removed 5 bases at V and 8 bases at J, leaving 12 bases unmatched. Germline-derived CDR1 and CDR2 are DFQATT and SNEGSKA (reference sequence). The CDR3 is CSARRTGQGDKQYF. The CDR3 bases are TGCAGTGCTCGGCGGACCGGACAGGGGGACAAGCAGTACTTC.

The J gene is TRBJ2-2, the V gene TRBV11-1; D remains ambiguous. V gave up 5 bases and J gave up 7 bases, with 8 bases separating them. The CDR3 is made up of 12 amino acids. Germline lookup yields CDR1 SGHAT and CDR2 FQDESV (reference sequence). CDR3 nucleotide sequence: TGTGCCAGCAGCCGCTGGGACGGGGAGCTGTTTTTT. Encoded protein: CASSRWDGELFF.

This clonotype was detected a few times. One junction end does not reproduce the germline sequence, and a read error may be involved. CDR3 sequence (DNA): TGTGCCAGCAACGTAGCAGGGGGCGGAGGCTACACCTTC. Translating gives CASNVAGGGGYTF. The V gene is TRBV9, the J gene TRBJ1-2, with 8 bases fitting TRBD1. The V gene's germline CDR1 is SGDLS and CDR2 YYNGEE. CDR3 size: 13 residues. The variable domain in full, completed from reference TRBV9 and TRBJ1-2, reads DSGVTQTPKHLITATGQRVTLRCSPRSGDLSVYWYQQSLDQGLQFLIQYYNGEERAKGNILERFSAQQFPDLHSELNLSSLELGDSALYFCASNVAGGGGYTFGSGTRLTVV.

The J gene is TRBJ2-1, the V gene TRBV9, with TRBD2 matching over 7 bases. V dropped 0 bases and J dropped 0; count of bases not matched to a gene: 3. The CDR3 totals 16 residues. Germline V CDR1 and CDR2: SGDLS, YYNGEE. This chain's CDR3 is CASSVEPGGSYNEQFF. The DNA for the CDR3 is TGTGCCAGCAGCGTAGAGCCGGGGGGCTCCTACAATGAGCAGTTCTTC.

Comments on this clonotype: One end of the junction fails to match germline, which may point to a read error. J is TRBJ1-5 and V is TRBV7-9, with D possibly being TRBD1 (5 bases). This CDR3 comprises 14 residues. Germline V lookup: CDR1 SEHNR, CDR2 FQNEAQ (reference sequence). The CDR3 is CAGSPGDAWTPQHF. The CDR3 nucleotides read TGTGCCGGCAGCCCTGGGGACGCCTGGACGCCCCAGCATTTT.

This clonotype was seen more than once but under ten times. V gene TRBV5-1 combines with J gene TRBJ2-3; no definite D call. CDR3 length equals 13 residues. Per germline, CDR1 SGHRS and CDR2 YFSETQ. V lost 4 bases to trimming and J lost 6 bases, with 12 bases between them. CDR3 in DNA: TGCGCCAGCAGCACTGAACAAGGGGATACGCAGTATTTT. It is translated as CASSTEQGDTQYF.

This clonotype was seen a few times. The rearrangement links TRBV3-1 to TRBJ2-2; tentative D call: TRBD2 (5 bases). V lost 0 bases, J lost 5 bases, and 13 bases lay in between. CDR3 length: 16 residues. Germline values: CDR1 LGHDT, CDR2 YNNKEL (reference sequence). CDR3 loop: CASSQEGEGATGELFF. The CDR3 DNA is TGTGCCAGCAGCCAAGAAGGCGAGGGAGCTACCGGGGAGCTGTTTTTT. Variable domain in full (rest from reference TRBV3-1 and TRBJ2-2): DTAVSQTPKYLVTQMGNDKSIKCEQNLGHDTMYWYKQDSKKFLKIMFSYNNKELIINETVPNRFSPKSPDKAHLNLHINSLELGDSAVYFCASSQEGEGATGELFFGEGSRLTVL.

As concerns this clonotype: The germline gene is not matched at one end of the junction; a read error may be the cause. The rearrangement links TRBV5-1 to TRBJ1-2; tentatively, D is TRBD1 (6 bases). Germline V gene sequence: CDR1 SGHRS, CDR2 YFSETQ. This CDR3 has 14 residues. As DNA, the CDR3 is TGCGCCAGCAGTTTGGAGCGGGGGCAAGGCGGCTACACCTTC. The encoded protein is CASSLERGQGGYTF.

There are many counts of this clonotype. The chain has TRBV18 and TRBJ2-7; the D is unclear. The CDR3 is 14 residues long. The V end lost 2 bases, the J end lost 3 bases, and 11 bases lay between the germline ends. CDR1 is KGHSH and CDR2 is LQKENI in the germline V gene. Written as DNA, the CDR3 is TGTGCCAGCTCACCATCCCGCAGTATCTACGAGCAGTACTTC. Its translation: CASSPSRSIYEQYF.

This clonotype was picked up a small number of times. The CDR3 nucleotides are TGTGCCAGCAGTGAAGGACGAGCAGGCATTCAGTACTTC. The encoded protein is CASSEGRAGIQYF. The chain has TRBV6-1 and TRBJ2-4, with D hard to call. The CDR3 has 13 amino acids. The germline V gene has CDR1 MNHNS and CDR2 SASEGT. Trimming removed 1 base from V and 9 bases from J, with 10 bases in between.

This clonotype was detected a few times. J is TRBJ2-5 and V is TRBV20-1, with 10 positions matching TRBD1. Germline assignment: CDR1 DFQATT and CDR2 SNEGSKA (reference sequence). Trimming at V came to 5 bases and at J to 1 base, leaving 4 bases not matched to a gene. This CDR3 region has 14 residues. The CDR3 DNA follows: TGCAGTGCTGGGGACAGGGGTTTCCAAGAGACCCAGTACTTC. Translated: CSAGDRGFQETQYF.

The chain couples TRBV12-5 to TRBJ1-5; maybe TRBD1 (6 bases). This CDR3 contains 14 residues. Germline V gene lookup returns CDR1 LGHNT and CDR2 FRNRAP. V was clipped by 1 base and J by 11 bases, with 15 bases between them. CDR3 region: CASGLGQDKGAQHF. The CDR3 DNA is TGTGCTAGTGGTTTGGGGCAGGACAAGGGGGCCCAGCATTTT.

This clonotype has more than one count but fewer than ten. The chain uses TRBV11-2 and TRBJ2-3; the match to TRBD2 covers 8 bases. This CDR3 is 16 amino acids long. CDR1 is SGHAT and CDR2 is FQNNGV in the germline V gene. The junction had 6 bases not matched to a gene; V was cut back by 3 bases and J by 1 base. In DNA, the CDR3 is TGTGCCAGCAGCTTTCGTAGCGGGGTCCGCACAGATACGCAGTATTTT. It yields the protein CASSFRSGVRTDTQYF. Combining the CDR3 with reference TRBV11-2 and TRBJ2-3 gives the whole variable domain EAGVAQSPRYKIIEKRQSVAFWCNPISGHATLYWYQQILGQGPKLLIQFQNNGVVDDSQLPKDRFSAERLKGVDSTLKIQPAKLEDSAVYLCASSFRSGVRTDTQYFGPGTRLTVL.

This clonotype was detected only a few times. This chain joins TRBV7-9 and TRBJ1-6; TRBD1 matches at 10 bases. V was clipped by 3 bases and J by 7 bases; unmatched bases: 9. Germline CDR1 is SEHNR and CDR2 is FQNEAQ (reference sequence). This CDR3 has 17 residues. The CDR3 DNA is TGTGCCAGCAGCTTTGGGACAGGGGCTACTCGAAATTCACCCCTCCACTTT. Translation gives CASSFGTGATRNSPLHF.

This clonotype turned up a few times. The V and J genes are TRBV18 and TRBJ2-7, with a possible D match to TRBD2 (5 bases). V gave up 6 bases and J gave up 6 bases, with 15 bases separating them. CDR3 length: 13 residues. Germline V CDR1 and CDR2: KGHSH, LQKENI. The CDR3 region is CASSSAGNREQYF. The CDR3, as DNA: TGTGCCAGCTCGTCAGCCGGGAACCGCGAGCAGTACTTC. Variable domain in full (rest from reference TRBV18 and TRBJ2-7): NAGVMQNPRHLVRRRGQEARLRCSPMKGHSHVYWYRQLPEEGLKFMVYLQKENIIDESGMPKERFSAEFPKEGPSILRIQQVVRGDSAAYFCASSSAGNREQYFGPGTRLTVT.

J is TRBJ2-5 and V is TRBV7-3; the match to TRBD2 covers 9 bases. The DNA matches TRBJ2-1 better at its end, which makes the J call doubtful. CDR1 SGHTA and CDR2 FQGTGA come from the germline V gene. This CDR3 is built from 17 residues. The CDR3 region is CASSASPASGNHNEQFF. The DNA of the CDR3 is TGTGCCAGCAGCGCTTCTCCGGCTAGCGGGAATCACAATGAGCAGTTCTTC.

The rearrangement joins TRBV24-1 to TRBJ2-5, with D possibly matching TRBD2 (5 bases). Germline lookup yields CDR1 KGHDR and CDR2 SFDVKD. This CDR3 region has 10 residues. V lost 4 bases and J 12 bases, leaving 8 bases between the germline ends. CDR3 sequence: CATSEAGEYF. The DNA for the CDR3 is TGTGCCACCAGTGAGGCGGGCGAGTACTTC.

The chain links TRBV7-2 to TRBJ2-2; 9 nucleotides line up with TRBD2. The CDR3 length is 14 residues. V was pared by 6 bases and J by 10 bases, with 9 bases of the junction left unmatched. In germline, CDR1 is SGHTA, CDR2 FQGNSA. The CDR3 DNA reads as TGTGCCAGCAGTTTTAGCCCTAGCGGGGAGGAGCTGTTTTTT. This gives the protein CASSFSPSGEELFF.

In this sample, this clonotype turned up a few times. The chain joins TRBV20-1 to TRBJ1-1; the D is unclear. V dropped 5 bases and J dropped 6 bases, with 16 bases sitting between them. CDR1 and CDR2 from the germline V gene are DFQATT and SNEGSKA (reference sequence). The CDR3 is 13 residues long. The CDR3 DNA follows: TGCAGTGCTTTGCCGAGAACAATCGCTGAAGCTTTCTTT. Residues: CSALPRTIAEAFF.

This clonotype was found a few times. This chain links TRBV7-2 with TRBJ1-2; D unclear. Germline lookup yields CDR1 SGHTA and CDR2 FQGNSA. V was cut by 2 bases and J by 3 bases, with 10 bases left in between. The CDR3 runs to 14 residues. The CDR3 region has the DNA TGTGCCAGCAGCTTAATACAAGCAGACTATGGCTACACCTTC. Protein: CASSLIQADYGYTF. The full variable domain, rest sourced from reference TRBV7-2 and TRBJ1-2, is GAGVSQSPSNKVTEKGKDVELRCDPISGHTALYWYRQSLGQGLEFLIYFQGNSAPDKSGLPSDRFSAERTGGSVSTLTIQRTQQEDSAVYLCASSLIQADYGYTFGSGTRLTVV.

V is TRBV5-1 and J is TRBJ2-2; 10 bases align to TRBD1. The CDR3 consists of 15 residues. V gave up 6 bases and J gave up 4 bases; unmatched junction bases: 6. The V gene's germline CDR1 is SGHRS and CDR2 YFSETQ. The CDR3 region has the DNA TGCGCCAGCACCTGGACAGGGGGGACCACCGGGGAGCTGTTTTTT. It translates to CASTWTGGTTGELFF.